This entry describes one T cell receptor (beta chain). Through a sample-barcoded 5' primer and a J-beta primer mix, a second PCR was run for roughly 6 to 11 cycles. TCRdb ran MiXCR on the 5' RACE reads and lists one entry per CDR3 protein. The profile covers roughly 560,000 distinct CDR3 sequences, with around 24% appearing a single time and just under 9% taken by the ten largest. CDR3 size: 19 residues. V gave up 1 base and J gave up 3 bases; unmatched junction bases: 15. This entry is derived from a study of blood T cells in healthy people across ages. Study as a whole: Per every two T cells, about one barcoded beta molecule was captured by template switching.

These data were also filed under a second study, of T cells of mothers and their children.

The gene calls are TRBV12-3 or TRBV12-4 and TRBJ1-2; 9 positions agree with TRBD1. The sequenced sample was blood. The sequence was collected from a boy aged 10-17 years in good health. CDR3 coding DNA: TGTGCCAGCAGTTTAGATCTGGCGCGTGGGACAGGGCTCCACTATGGCTACACCTTC. This sequence encodes CASSLDLARGTGLHYGYTF.